This T cell receptor (beta chain) appears in the sequencing data of a study of shared clonotypes between healthy human individuals. V was clipped by 0 bases and J by 6 bases; unmatched bases: 13. The CDR3 covers 17 residues. Germline CDR1 is MGHRA and CDR2 is YSYEKL. Naive CD8 cells lacked CD45RO and underwent positive selection for CCR7, leaving out terminally differentiated effector memory CD45RA+ cells. Assay: immunoSEQ multiplex PCR; the TCRdb copy retains only in-frame clones and omits some. The sample has around 2,100,000 clones, 85% to 95% seen once; the top ten hold 1% to 1.5%. Sequences were obtained from naive CD8+ T cells sorted from blood. This clonotype was obtained from a man aged 18-30 years in good health. V usage is TRBV4-1 and J usage is TRBJ1-1, with 7 bases aligning to TRBD1. The CDR3 region is CASSQDPTGWVGAEAFF. CDR3 nucleotide sequence: TGCGCCAGCAGCCAAGACCCGACAGGGTGGGTTGGGGCTGAAGCTTTCTTT.